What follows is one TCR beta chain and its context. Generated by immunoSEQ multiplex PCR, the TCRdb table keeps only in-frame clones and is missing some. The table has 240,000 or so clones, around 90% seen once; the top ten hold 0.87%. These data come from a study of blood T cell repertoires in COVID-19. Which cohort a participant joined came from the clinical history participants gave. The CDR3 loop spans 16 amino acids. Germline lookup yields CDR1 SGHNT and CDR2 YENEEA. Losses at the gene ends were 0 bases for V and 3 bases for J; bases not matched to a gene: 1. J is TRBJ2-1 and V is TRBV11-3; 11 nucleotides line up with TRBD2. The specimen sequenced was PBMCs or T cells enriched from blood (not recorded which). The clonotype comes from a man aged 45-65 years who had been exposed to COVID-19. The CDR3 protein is CASSLEGTSGYNEQFF. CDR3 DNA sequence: TGTGCCAGCAGCTTAGAGGGGACTAGCGGCTACAATGAGCAGTTCTTC.